Presented here are 26 T cell receptor beta chains from one specimen sequenced in a study of sequential checkpoint blockade in melanoma. The assay was immunoSEQ multiplex PCR, and TCRdb's table has in-frame clones only and misses some. The sample records about 10,000 clones, about three quarters being singletons. Treatment given: randomized to nivolumab then ipilimumab (arm A) or the reverse (arm B). Sequenced material: CD8+ T cells sorted from blood (inferred from file names), taken from a patient given nivolumab and ipilimumab in sequence. All receptors come from a human donor with melanoma.

This clone was counted once. J is TRBJ1-6 and V is TRBV11-3; possible D gene TRBD1, 5 bases. The V end lost 6 bases, the J end lost 10 bases, and 34 bases lay between the germline ends. This CDR3 region has 20 residues. Germline CDR1 and CDR2: SGHNT and YENEEA. CDR3 coding DNA: TGTGCCAGCAGTCCGCCCCATAGTACTCGGGACTGGGACTTCTTCTCACCCCTCCACTTT. This codes for CASSPPHSTRDWDFFSPLHF.

The V gene is TRBV5-1, the J gene TRBJ2-7, with TRBD1 matching 7 bases. Per germline, CDR1 SGHRS and CDR2 YFSETQ. This CDR3 has 15 amino acids. Trimming cost V 4 bases and J 4 bases; bases outside gene matches: 11. The CDR3: CASSAMGTEFYEQYF. The CDR3, as DNA: TGCGCCAGCAGCGCGATGGGGACAGAGTTTTACGAGCAGTACTTC. Complete variable domain (other parts from reference TRBV5-1 and TRBJ2-7): KAGVTQTPRYLIKTRGQQVTLSCSPISGHRSVSWYQQTPGQGLQFLFEYFSETQRNKGNFPGRFSGRQFSNSRSEMNVSTLELGDSALYLCASSAMGTEFYEQYFGPGTRLTVT.

The V and J genes are TRBV6-5 and TRBJ1-4, with D perhaps matching TRBD1 (5 bases). Germline V CDR1 and CDR2: MNHEY, SVGAGI. The CDR3 runs 16 residues. The V end was cut by 4 bases, the J end by 8 bases, with 20 bases between. For the CDR3, the DNA is TGTGCCAGCAGTTCGGTGGTAGGGGAGGTGAAGGAAAAACTGTTTTTT. This codes for CASSSVVGEVKEKLFF.

V usage is TRBV7-9 and J usage is TRBJ1-1; D gene uncertain. The germline gives CDR1 SEHNR, CDR2 FQNEAQ (reference sequence). Between the trimmed V and J ends, which lost 1 base and 6 bases, there was a span of 6 bases. The CDR3 length is 12 residues. Here the CDR3 DNA reads TGTGCCAGCAGCTTAGGTGTATCTGAAGCTTTCTTT. It specifies CASSLGVSEAFF.

As for this clone: One junction end disagrees with the germline gene, perhaps due to a read error. The rearrangement links TRBV5-8 to TRBJ1-1; D might be TRBD1 (5 bases). Germline-derived CDR1 and CDR2 are SGHTS and YDEGEE. The CDR3 contains 13 residues. CDR3 nucleotides: TGCGCCAGCAGCCGGGGGATGAGGACTGAAGCTTTCTTT. Amino acids: CASSRGMRTEAFF.

The chain carries TRBV9 and TRBJ1-1; 8 bases align to TRBD1. The CDR3 covers 14 residues. Looked up from germline, CDR1 is SGDLS and CDR2 is YYNGEE. With 4 bases clipped from V and 7 bases from J, the junction kept 9 bases outside the gene matches. Written as DNA, the CDR3 is TGTGCCAGCAGCTCCCTTGACAGGGGTGGTGAAGCTTTCTTT. It is translated as CASSSLDRGGEAFF.

This clone was recorded a few times. The J gene is TRBJ1-3, the V gene TRBV9; D gene unclear. The ends were cut back, 4 bases at V and 0 bases at J, with 14 bases in the middle. The germline gives CDR1 SGDLS, CDR2 YYNGEE. This CDR3 is built from 16 residues. Here the CDR3 reads CASSPPELGSGNTIYF. CDR3 in DNA: TGTGCCAGCAGCCCGCCGGAGCTAGGCTCTGGAAACACCATATATTTT. Full variable domain (rest looked up from reference TRBV9 and TRBJ1-3): DSGVTQTPKHLITATGQRVTLRCSPRSGDLSVYWYQQSLDQGLQFLIQYYNGEERAKGNILERFSAQQFPDLHSELNLSSLELGDSALYFCASSPPELGSGNTIYFGEGSWLTVV.

The chain links TRBV27 to TRBJ2-7; TRBD1 matches 7 bases. The CDR3 extends over 13 amino acids. The J segment lost 3 bases and the V segment lost 4 bases, leaving 3 bases of the junction unmatched. The V gene's germline CDR1 is MNHEY and CDR2 SMNVEV (reference sequence). CDR3 sequence: CASSYRGDYEQYF. CDR3 nucleotides: TGTGCCAGCAGTTACAGGGGAGACTACGAGCAGTACTTC.

The CDR3 nucleotides are TGTGCCAGTCTGGGGCCCGGGACTAGCGCCAACTACGAGCAGTACTTC. Translated, it gives CASLGPGTSANYEQYF. The V call is TRBV19, the J call TRBJ2-7, with 10 nucleotides matching TRBD2. The CDR3 is 16 residues long. In germline, CDR1 is LNHDA, CDR2 SQIVND (reference sequence). J gave up 3 bases and V 8 bases, and 13 bases lay outside the gene matches. The complete variable domain, with remaining parts taken from reference TRBV19 and TRBJ2-7, reads DGGITQSPKYLFRKEGQNVTLSCEQNLNHDAMYWYRQDPGQGLRLIYYSQIVNDFQKGDIAEGYSVSREKKESFPLTVTSAQKNPTAFYLCASLGPGTSANYEQYFGPGTRLTVT.

Remarks on this clone: The sample contains more than one DNA sequence encoding this CDR3. As DNA, the CDR3 is TGTGCCAGCAGCCAAGAACTTTCGGACAGGGACGAGCAGTACTTC. Translating it yields CASSQELSDRDEQYF. The V gene is TRBV14, the J gene TRBJ2-7, with 8 nucleotides matching TRBD1. The J segment lost 5 bases and the V segment lost 0 bases, leaving 6 bases of the junction unmatched. Per the germline V gene, CDR1 is SGHDN and CDR2 is FVKESK. The CDR3 contains 15 residues.

The gene calls are TRBV19 and TRBJ2-7; a possible D gene is TRBD2 (5 bases). The CDR3 length is 11 residues. V gave up 8 bases and J gave up 7 bases, with 12 bases separating them. Germline CDR1 reads LNHDA; CDR2 reads SQIVND (reference sequence). As DNA, the CDR3 is TGTGCCAGTTCCATCGGCGGGGAGCAGTACTTC. It is translated as CASSIGGEQYF.

The V gene is TRBV7-8, the J gene TRBJ1-2; 11 positions match TRBD1. The CDR3 length is 15 residues. V was clipped by 1 base and J by 4 bases; unmatched bases: 2. The germline gives CDR1 SGHVS, CDR2 FQNEAQ. For the CDR3, the DNA is TGTGCCAGCAGCTTAGGGACAGGGGGCGGCTATGGCTACACCTTC. Encoded protein: CASSLGTGGGYGYTF.

V usage is TRBV27 and J usage is TRBJ1-1, with 9 positions matching TRBD1. Per the germline V gene, CDR1 is MNHEY and CDR2 is SMNVEV (reference sequence). There are 14 residues in the CDR3. V gave up 5 bases and J gave up 1 base; unmatched junction bases: 2. CDR3 sequence: CASSLGQGNTEAFF. CDR3 bases: TGTGCCAGCAGTCTGGGACAGGGGAACACTGAAGCTTTCTTT.

The chain combines TRBV13 with TRBJ2-7, with 8 positions matching TRBD1. This CDR3 contains 16 residues. J was trimmed by 1 base and V by 2 bases; bases with no gene match: 7. From germline, CDR1 is PRHDT and CDR2 FYEKMQ (reference sequence). CDR3 bases: TGTGCCAGCAGCTTAACCCTAGACAGGGGATCCTACGAGCAGTACTTC. As protein: CASSLTLDRGSYEQYF.

The rearrangement uses TRBV6-5 and TRBJ1-1; D uncertain. The CDR3 spans 11 residues. V dropped 4 bases and J dropped 3 bases, with 3 bases sitting between them. Germline CDR1 reads MNHEY; CDR2 reads SVGAGI. The CDR3: CASSFDTEAFF. In DNA form, the CDR3 reads TGTGCCAGCAGTTTCGACACTGAAGCTTTCTTT.

The chain carries TRBV5-1 and TRBJ2-7; 9 positions match TRBD2. Trimming removed 2 bases from V and 0 bases from J; junction bases left unmatched: 9. CDR3 size: 17 residues. The germline V gene encodes CDR1 SGHRS and CDR2 YFSETQ. The DNA for the CDR3 is TGCGCCAGCAGCTTTCGGCTAGCGGGGACCAGCTCCTACGAGCAGTACTTC. It is translated as CASSFRLAGTSSYEQYF. Looking up the rest from reference TRBV5-1 and TRBJ2-7 gives the full variable domain: KAGVTQTPRYLIKTRGQQVTLSCSPISGHRSVSWYQQTPGQGLQFLFEYFSETQRNKGNFPGRFSGRQFSNSRSEMNVSTLELGDSALYLCASSFRLAGTSSYEQYFGPGTRLTVT.

The J gene is TRBJ2-5, the V gene TRBV13, with a possible D match to TRBD1 (5 bases). The J call may be in error: the DNA end matches TRBJ2-7 better. The CDR3 contains 14 residues. Germline V gives CDR1 PRHDT, CDR2 FYEKMQ (reference sequence). The CDR3 region is CASSLGGASNEQYF. The CDR3 DNA reads as TGTGCCAGCAGCTTAGGTGGGGCATCCAACGAGCAGTACTTC.

The rearrangement links TRBV4-3 to TRBJ1-2, with 7 bases aligning to TRBD1. The CDR3 spans 16 residues. CDR1 and CDR2 from the germline V gene are LGHNA and YSLEER. V was clipped by 0 bases and J by 3 bases; unmatched bases: 7. Written as DNA, the CDR3 is TGCGCCAGCAGCCAAGATTTTGGGACAGACCACTATGGCTACACCTTC. The encoded protein is CASSQDFGTDHYGYTF.

V usage is TRBV11-3 and J usage is TRBJ1-1; D gene ambiguous. V was shortened by 1 base and J by 1 base, with 10 bases between the two germline ends. This CDR3 comprises 15 residues. Germline V gene sequence: CDR1 SGHNT, CDR2 YENEEA. The CDR3 sequence is CASSLGVNRNTEAFF. Here the CDR3 DNA reads TGTGCCAGCAGCTTAGGTGTCAACAGGAACACTGAAGCTTTCTTT.

The genes are TRBV4-1 and TRBJ2-7, with D hard to call. Trimming took 4 bases from V and 6 from J, leaving 16 bases between them. Germline-derived CDR1 and CDR2 are MGHRA and YSYEKL. This CDR3 comprises 14 residues. The CDR3: CASSPRDEYGEQYF. As DNA, the CDR3 is TGCGCCAGCAGCCCCCGAGATGAGTACGGCGAGCAGTACTTC.

The sample holds one count of this clone. The J gene is TRBJ2-7, the V gene TRBV7-9; TRBD1 agrees at 11 bases. This CDR3 contains 15 residues. Germline V gene sequence: CDR1 SEHNR, CDR2 FQNEAQ (reference sequence). The ends lost 0 bases at V and 8 bases at J; junction bases unmatched: 6. CDR3 DNA sequence: TGTGCCAGCAGCTTAGCGAGGACAGGGGGCGATCAGCAGTACTTC. The encoded protein is CASSLARTGGDQQYF.

J is TRBJ2-7 and V is TRBV5-1; weak D call: TRBD1 (6 bases). Trimming removed 2 bases from V and 4 bases from J, with 13 bases in between. The CDR3 sequence is 14 residues long. Germline loops: CDR1 SGHRS, CDR2 YFSETQ. CDR3 sequence (DNA): TGCGCCAGCAGCTTTCAGGGGTCTGTGTACGAGCAGTACTTC. Translating gives CASSFQGSVYEQYF.

To note about this clone: Just one base apart from a much larger clone, this may be a read error. This chain joins TRBV4-3 and TRBJ2-7, with 11 bases lining up with TRBD2. This CDR3 comprises 15 residues. The germline V gene has CDR1 LGHNA and CDR2 YSLEER. Trimming at V came to 5 bases and at J to 3 bases, leaving 6 bases not matched to a gene. The CDR3 DNA is TGCGCCAGCAGCTCGCCTAGCGGGGGGATCTACGAGCAGTACTTC. Protein: CASSSPSGGIYEQYF.

The chain recombines TRBV2 with TRBJ2-7, with 8 bases lining up with TRBD2. CDR1 is SNHLY and CDR2 is FYNNEI in the germline V gene. This CDR3 is 15 amino acids long. With V trimmed by 1 base and J by 6 bases, 8 bases remained unmatched. The CDR3 coding sequence is TGTGCCAGCAGTGAAGGGGAGACGGGGGGGCTCGAGCAGTACTTC. Amino acid sequence: CASSEGETGGLEQYF.

The chain combines TRBV19 with TRBJ1-2; 10 nucleotides agree with TRBD1. Trimming took 5 bases from V and 5 from J; bases not matched to a gene: 8. The CDR3 is 15 amino acids. Germline V CDR1 and CDR2: LNHDA, SQIVND (reference sequence). The CDR3 coding sequence is TGTGCCAGTAGTCCCTGGACAGGGGGAAGTTATGGCTACACCTTC. As protein: CASSPWTGGSYGYTF.

The chain links TRBV7-8 to TRBJ1-6; D not resolved. The V and J ends lost 5 bases and 7 bases respectively, with 27 bases between them. Germline V gene lookup returns CDR1 SGHVS and CDR2 FQNEAQ. There are 19 residues in the CDR3. The DNA of the CDR3 is TGTGCCAGCAGCCGAAGGGTCCCAGGAGGGTCCTCTTGGAATTCACCCCTCCACTTT. This sequence encodes CASSRRVPGGSSWNSPLHF.